The sequence of this T cell receptor beta chain was determined in a study of shared clonotypes between healthy human individuals. Study results and limitations: A handful of donors held around 5% of naive CD4 clonotypes in common. Relative to their counterparts shared across all four donors, non-shared clonotypes exhibited diminished generation probabilities.

V was clipped by 4 bases and J by 5 bases, with 14 bases between them. This CDR3 contains 13 residues. Looked up from germline, CDR1 is GTSNPN and CDR2 is SVGIG (reference sequence). The donors were adults (healthy and HIV-negative) with no recent acute infections or vaccinations. Authors' processing steps: Junction-only sequences without quality scores were provided by ImmunoSEQ, so filtering was different. Profiled with immunoSEQ multiplex PCR; TCRdb holds only in-frame clones, not every one. V and J calls and clone size follow that table, whereas D and trimming were derived from the DNA. The data show 950,000 to 1,100,000 clones, with approximately 76% seen just once and 1.4% to 1.5% held by the top ten. Comment on this clone: Antigen: not known.

The source is a man in his late teens or twenties in good health. The material sequenced was memory CD4+ T cells sorted from blood. Documented subset: CD45RA-negative fraction. This sequence joins TRBV30 and TRBJ1-2, with D unclear. The CDR3 spells CAWTAQVGYGYTF. The DNA for the CDR3 is TGTGCCTGGACGGCCCAGGTGGGATATGGCTACACCTTC.